This is a list of T cell receptor beta chains from one sample in a study of cytomegalovirus exposure and HLA in healthy donors. The data were produced by immunoSEQ multiplex PCR, yet TCRdb's version contains in-frame clones alone and is incomplete. The table lists under 200,000 clones, around 62% of them singletons. Sequencing input: PBMCs. Receptors were obtained from a man aged 35 to 55 in good health and CMV-seronegative. The CDR3 runs from the conserved cysteine through the conserved F or W. Each record gives: clone size, D gene, V gene, J gene, CDR3 protein, CDR3 DNA. D genes are given only for firm matches. A row's size may be missing; if present it is once, few, many or a size class.

clone_size: -
d_call: TRBD1
v_call: TRBV28
j_call: TRBJ1-1
cdr3_aa: CVSITGGVTEAFF
cdr3_nt: TGTGTCAGCATTACAGGGGGCGTCACTGAAGCTTTCTTT

clone_size: once
d_call: TRBD2
v_call: TRBV7-2
j_call: TRBJ2-3
cdr3_aa: CASSLEIAGGDTQYF
cdr3_nt: TGTGCCAGCAGCTTAGAGATAGCGGGGGGAGATACGCAGTATTTT

clone_size: -
d_call: -
v_call: TRBV14
j_call: TRBJ2-5
cdr3_aa: CASSEVGGAETQYF
cdr3_nt: TGTGCCAGCAGCGAAGTAGGCGGGGCGGAGACCCAGTACTTC

clone_size: -
d_call: -
v_call: TRBV20-1
j_call: TRBJ2-5
cdr3_aa: CSARRWETQYF
cdr3_nt: TGCAGTGCTAGGAGATGGGAGACCCAGTACTTC

clone_size: -
d_call: TRBD1
v_call: TRBV5-1
j_call: TRBJ2-2
cdr3_aa: CASSSTGETGELFF
cdr3_nt: TGCGCCAGCAGCTCTACAGGGGAAACCGGGGAGCTGTTTTTT

clone_size: -
d_call: -
v_call: TRBV11-2
j_call: TRBJ1-4
cdr3_aa: CASSLAGVEEKLFF
cdr3_nt: TGTGCCAGCAGCTTAGCAGGGGTGGAGGAAAAACTGTTTTTT

clone_size: -
d_call: -
v_call: TRBV5-1
j_call: TRBJ2-7
cdr3_aa: CASSFYRGGGGEQYF
cdr3_nt: TGCGCCAGCAGCTTCTACAGGGGGGGAGGAGGGGAGCAGTACTTC

clone_size: -
d_call: TRBD1
v_call: TRBV7-6
j_call: TRBJ1-4
cdr3_aa: CASSLGWGQGTNEKLFF
cdr3_nt: TGTGCCAGCAGCTTAGGTTGGGGACAGGGGACTAATGAAAAACTGTTTTTT

clone_size: -
d_call: TRBD2
v_call: TRBV27
j_call: TRBJ2-7
cdr3_aa: CASSSFGPSGGFYEQYF
cdr3_nt: TGTGCCAGCAGTTCCTTTGGTCCTAGCGGGGGATTCTACGAGCAGTACTTC

clone_size: -
d_call: TRBD1
v_call: TRBV6-6
j_call: TRBJ1-2
cdr3_aa: CASRTRQGDYYGYTF
cdr3_nt: TGTGCCAGCAGAACCCGACAGGGAGATTACTATGGCTACACCTTC

clone_size: few
d_call: -
v_call: TRBV9
j_call: TRBJ2-7
cdr3_aa: CASSVGGRGIYEQYF
cdr3_nt: TGTGCCAGCAGCGTAGGTGGCAGGGGTATCTACGAGCAGTACTTC

clone_size: -
d_call: TRBD1
v_call: TRBV6-1
j_call: TRBJ1-1
cdr3_aa: CASRRQGLNTEAFF
cdr3_nt: TGTGCCAGCAGACGACAGGGCCTGAACACTGAAGCTTTCTTT

clone_size: -
d_call: -
v_call: TRBV5-1
j_call: TRBJ2-7
cdr3_aa: CASSPGLQYEQYF
cdr3_nt: TGCGCCAGCAGCCCGGGACTCCAATACGAGCAGTACTTC

clone_size: few
d_call: TRBD1
v_call: TRBV5-1
j_call: TRBJ2-7
cdr3_aa: CASSLQQGAPYEQYF
cdr3_nt: TGCGCCAGCAGCTTACAACAGGGGGCCCCCTACGAGCAGTACTTC

clone_size: -
d_call: TRBD2
v_call: TRBV7-2
j_call: TRBJ2-7
cdr3_aa: CASSEAGSSYEQYF
cdr3_nt: TGTGCCAGCAGCGAAGCGGGGAGCTCCTACGAGCAGTACTTC

clone_size: -
d_call: TRBD1
v_call: TRBV7-9
j_call: TRBJ2-3
cdr3_aa: CASSPGTGYTDTQYF
cdr3_nt: TGTGCCAGCTCCCCTGGGACAGGGTACACAGATACGCAGTATTTT

clone_size: -
d_call: -
v_call: TRBV12-1
j_call: TRBJ2-1
cdr3_aa: CASRWQRDSYNEQFF
cdr3_nt: TGTGCCAGCAGATGGCAGCGGGACTCCTACAATGAGCAGTTCTTC

clone_size: few
d_call: TRBD1
v_call: TRBV7-6
j_call: TRBJ1-2
cdr3_aa: CASSGGGARYGYTF
cdr3_nt: TGTGCCAGCAGCGGAGGGGGCGCACGCTATGGCTACACCTTC

clone_size: -
d_call: TRBD2
v_call: TRBV19
j_call: TRBJ2-1
cdr3_aa: CASSISSGGHNEQFF
cdr3_nt: TGTGCCAGTAGTATATCTAGCGGGGGACACAATGAGCAGTTCTTC

clone_size: -
d_call: TRBD1
v_call: TRBV5-1
j_call: TRBJ2-5
cdr3_aa: CASSLRQGDRGETQYF
cdr3_nt: TGCGCCAGCAGCTTGCGACAGGGGGATCGGGGAGAGACCCAGTACTTC

clone_size: -
d_call: TRBD2
v_call: TRBV6-4
j_call: TRBJ2-1
cdr3_aa: CASSSRGLAGGRDEQFF
cdr3_nt: TGTGCCAGCAGTTCCAGGGGACTAGCGGGAGGGAGAGATGAGCAGTTCTTC

clone_size: few
d_call: -
v_call: TRBV29-1
j_call: TRBJ1-1
cdr3_aa: CSVGGLMNTEAFF
cdr3_nt: TGCAGCGTTGGAGGGCTCATGAACACTGAAGCTTTCTTT

clone_size: few
d_call: TRBD1
v_call: TRBV7-7
j_call: TRBJ2-7
cdr3_aa: CASSFGTGEVYEQYF
cdr3_nt: TGTGCCAGCAGCTTCGGGACAGGGGAGGTATACGAGCAGTACTTC

clone_size: -
d_call: TRBD2
v_call: TRBV30
j_call: TRBJ2-1
cdr3_aa: CAGRLAAYNEQFF
cdr3_nt: TGTGCCGGGCGACTAGCGGCCTACAATGAGCAGTTCTTC

clone_size: few
d_call: -
v_call: TRBV5-1
j_call: TRBJ2-3
cdr3_aa: CASSPNIDTQYF
cdr3_nt: TGCGCCAGCAGCCCAAACATAGATACGCAGTATTTT

clone_size: few
d_call: -
v_call: TRBV19
j_call: TRBJ2-2
cdr3_aa: CASSMEGAAGELFF
cdr3_nt: TGTGCCAGTAGTATGGAGGGGGCGGCCGGGGAGCTGTTTTTT

clone_size: -
d_call: -
v_call: TRBV29-1
j_call: TRBJ2-1
cdr3_aa: CSVPTPGEGEQFF
cdr3_nt: TGCAGCGTGCCCACACCGGGAGAAGGTGAGCAGTTCTTC

clone_size: -
d_call: TRBD1
v_call: TRBV7-9
j_call: TRBJ1-1
cdr3_aa: CSSSLRGQTSTEAFF
cdr3_nt: TGTTCCAGCAGCTTAAGGGGACAGACCTCAACTGAAGCTTTCTTT

clone_size: -
d_call: TRBD1
v_call: TRBV30
j_call: TRBJ2-5
cdr3_aa: CASTGAKETQYF
cdr3_nt: TGTGCCTCGACAGGGGCTAAAGAGACCCAGTACTTC

clone_size: -
d_call: -
v_call: TRBV18
j_call: TRBJ2-2
cdr3_aa: CASSPPGQNTGELFF
cdr3_nt: TGTGCCAGCTCACCACCCGGACAGAACACCGGGGAGCTGTTTTTT

clone_size: -
d_call: -
v_call: TRBV5-1
j_call: TRBJ2-2
cdr3_aa: CASSSRLGELFF
cdr3_nt: TGCGCCAGCAGCTCGAGGTTGGGGGAGCTGTTTTTT

clone_size: -
d_call: TRBD1
v_call: TRBV25-1
j_call: TRBJ2-5
cdr3_aa: CASSEWGQGETQYF
cdr3_nt: TGTGCCAGCAGTGAATGGGGACAGGGGGAGACCCAGTACTTC

clone_size: -
d_call: -
v_call: TRBV19
j_call: TRBJ1-2
cdr3_aa: CASSPRRGLPNYGYTF
cdr3_nt: TGTGCCAGTAGTCCGCGAAGGGGCCTTCCCAACTATGGCTACACCTTC

clone_size: -
d_call: TRBD1
v_call: TRBV9
j_call: TRBJ1-2
cdr3_aa: CASSTRGQAYYGYTF
cdr3_nt: TGTGCCAGCAGCACTAGAGGACAGGCTTACTATGGCTACACCTTC

clone_size: -
d_call: -
v_call: TRBV5-8
j_call: TRBJ2-7
cdr3_aa: CASSLATYEQYF
cdr3_nt: TGTGCCAGCAGCTTAGCAACTTACGAGCAGTACTTC

clone_size: -
d_call: TRBD2
v_call: TRBV5-4
j_call: TRBJ2-2
cdr3_aa: CASSLTGLAGVTGELFF
cdr3_nt: TGTGCCAGCAGCTTGACGGGACTAGCGGGGGTCACCGGGGAGCTGTTTTTT

clone_size: -
d_call: -
v_call: TRBV11-2
j_call: TRBJ1-1
cdr3_aa: CASNNLMSQAEAFF
cdr3_nt: TGTGCCAGCAACAATCTAATGTCCCAGGCTGAAGCTTTCTTT

clone_size: -
d_call: TRBD1
v_call: TRBV27
j_call: TRBJ2-3
cdr3_aa: CASSRTGGRDTQYF
cdr3_nt: TGTGCCAGCAGTAGGACAGGGGGCCGAGATACGCAGTATTTT

clone_size: -
d_call: -
v_call: TRBV2
j_call: TRBJ2-1
cdr3_aa: CASQSGSTSNEQFF
cdr3_nt: TGTGCCAGCCAGAGCGGATCTACGAGCAATGAGCAGTTCTTC

clone_size: -
d_call: -
v_call: TRBV21-1
j_call: TRBJ2-7
cdr3_aa: CASSPPGTSGGPHTSLFGEQYF
cdr3_nt: TGTGCCAGCAGCCCTCCGGGGACTAGCGGGGGGCCTCATACCTCCTTATTTGGCGAGCAGTACTTC

clone_size: once
d_call: TRBD2
v_call: TRBV29-1
j_call: TRBJ2-5
cdr3_aa: CSVLAGGETQYF
cdr3_nt: TGCAGCGTTCTAGCGGGAGGAGAGACCCAGTACTTC

clone_size: few
d_call: -
v_call: TRBV7-2
j_call: TRBJ2-5
cdr3_aa: CASSLPPDTRQETQYF
cdr3_nt: TGTGCCAGCAGCTTACCCCCGGACACGCGACAAGAGACCCAGTACTTC

clone_size: few
d_call: TRBD1
v_call: TRBV5-1
j_call: TRBJ1-2
cdr3_aa: CASSSGGQTFRYGYTF
cdr3_nt: TGCGCCAGCAGCAGCGGGGGACAGACCTTCAGGTATGGCTACACCTTC

clone_size: few
d_call: TRBD1
v_call: TRBV28
j_call: TRBJ2-7
cdr3_aa: CASSLGGQASYEQYF
cdr3_nt: TGTGCCAGCAGTTTAGGGGGACAGGCCTCCTACGAGCAGTACTTC

clone_size: -
d_call: TRBD1
v_call: TRBV5-1
j_call: TRBJ1-1
cdr3_aa: CASSGGQGSLTDTEAFF
cdr3_nt: TGCGCCAGCAGTGGCGGACAGGGAAGCCTTACGGACACTGAAGCTTTCTTT

clone_size: once
d_call: TRBD2
v_call: TRBV7-2
j_call: TRBJ2-5
cdr3_aa: CASSSSGTSGRETQYF
cdr3_nt: TGTGCCAGCAGCTCTTCCGGGACTAGCGGGAGAGAGACCCAGTACTTC

clone_size: -
d_call: TRBD2
v_call: TRBV12-5
j_call: TRBJ2-7
cdr3_aa: CASGLVLGDYKYEQYF
cdr3_nt: TGTGCTAGTGGTTTGGTACTGGGGGACTATAAGTACGAGCAGTACTTC

clone_size: once
d_call: -
v_call: TRBV6-5
j_call: TRBJ2-1
cdr3_aa: CASSYSIAGGGNEQFF
cdr3_nt: TGTGCCAGCAGTTACTCGATCGCCGGGGGAGGAAATGAGCAGTTCTTC

clone_size: -
d_call: -
v_call: TRBV6-5
j_call: TRBJ2-7
cdr3_aa: CASSYSSTSSYEQYF
cdr3_nt: TGTGCCAGCAGTTACTCGTCTACGAGCTCCTACGAGCAGTACTTC

clone_size: -
d_call: TRBD2
v_call: TRBV9
j_call: TRBJ2-5
cdr3_aa: CASSVRGRGETQYF
cdr3_nt: TGTGCCAGCAGCGTACGCGGGAGAGGGGAGACCCAGTACTTC

clone_size: few
d_call: TRBD1
v_call: TRBV2
j_call: TRBJ1-4
cdr3_aa: CASSGTDFGEKLFF
cdr3_nt: TGTGCCAGCAGCGGGACAGATTTCGGTGAAAAACTGTTTTTT

clone_size: -
d_call: TRBD2
v_call: TRBV9
j_call: TRBJ2-3
cdr3_aa: CASSAEAGGPATDTQYF
cdr3_nt: TGTGCCAGCAGCGCGGAAGCGGGAGGCCCCGCCACAGATACGCAGTATTTT